The 8 T cell receptor beta chains presented below share a single source sample, sequenced in a study of neoadjuvant anti-PD-1 for oral cavity cancer. Measured with immunoSEQ multiplex PCR; TCRdb has only the in-frame clones, and not every one. The table records 13,000 to 15,000 clones, approximately 67% of them present only once. The sample in question was PBMCs, obtained before nivolumab (anti-PD-1) treatment. The receptors stem from a person aged 40-85 years with oral cavity squamous cell carcinoma.

In this sample, this clone turned up once. CDR3 region: CASRNDGVTEAFF. CDR3 in DNA: TGTGCCAGCAGGAATGACGGCGTCACTGAAGCTTTCTTT. J is TRBJ1-1 and V is TRBV2; D gene uncertain. This CDR3 has 13 residues. In germline, CDR1 is SNHLY, CDR2 FYNNEI. Trimming stripped 6 bases from V and 4 bases from J, with 12 bases between.

Concerning this clone: At one end, the junction sequence differs from germline, possibly due to a read error. CDR3 bases: TGCGCCAGCAGCTTTGTGGGGAGCGGGAGGGCCTACCATGAGCAGTTCTTC. As protein: CASSFVGSGRAYHEQFF. The J gene is TRBJ2-1, the V gene TRBV5-1; 10 bases line up with TRBD2. CDR1 is SGHRS and CDR2 is YFSETQ in the germline V gene. The CDR3 is made up of 17 amino acids. Supplemented by reference TRBV5-1 and TRBJ2-1, the full variable domain reads KAGVTQTPRYLIKTRGQQVTLSCSPISGHRSVSWYQQTPGQGLQFLFEYFSETQRNKGNFPGRFSGRQFSNSRSEMNVSTLELGDSALYLCASSFVGSGRAYHEQFFGPGTRLTVL.

This clone was observed a handful of times. The chain uses TRBV5-1 and TRBJ1-6, with 7 bases that match TRBD1. CDR1 is SGHRS, CDR2 YFSETQ, per germline. Unmatched junction bases numbered 9, after V lost 4 bases and J lost 8 bases. The CDR3 totals 15 residues. In DNA, the CDR3 is TGCGCCAGCAGCCCGGGTGGGACAGAGTATTCACCCCTCCACTTT. Its protein is CASSPGGTEYSPLHF.

The chain has TRBV25-1 and TRBJ2-2; D may be TRBD2 (7 bases). Germline loops: CDR1 MGHDK, CDR2 SYGVNS. The ends were cut back, 5 bases at V and 0 bases at J, with 13 bases in the middle. The CDR3 consists of 16 residues. CDR3 in DNA: TGTGCCAGCAGTCTTGGGGGGGGCGCGAACACCGGGGAGCTGTTTTTT. Amino acids: CASSLGGGANTGELFF.

The V and J genes are TRBV11-2 and TRBJ1-1; D gene ambiguous. V was shortened by 1 base and J by 8 bases, with 14 bases between the two germline ends. Germline V gene data show CDR1 as SGHAT and CDR2 as FQNNGV. CDR3 length equals 14 residues. CDR3 nucleotide sequence: TGTGCCAGCAGCTTAGGAACACTTACCTTAGAAGCTTTCTTT. It encodes CASSLGTLTLEAFF.

This chain connects TRBV18 to TRBJ1-4, with D unclear. The V end lost 3 bases, the J end lost 8 bases, and 19 bases lay between the germline ends. Germline V gene data show CDR1 as KGHSH and CDR2 as LQKENI. The CDR3 is 16 amino acids. CDR3 sequence: CASSPSPGPSGEKLFF. The CDR3 bases are TGTGCCAGCTCACCTTCGCCGGGTCCCTCGGGAGAAAAACTGTTTTTT.

The V and J genes are TRBV27 and TRBJ2-1, with D hard to call. The CDR3 loop spans 15 amino acids. V was shortened by 0 bases and J by 0 bases, with 6 bases between the two germline ends. CDR1 and CDR2 from the germline V gene are MNHEY and SMNVEV (reference sequence). CDR3 amino acids: CASSLSSRSYNEQFF. The CDR3 DNA reads as TGTGCCAGCAGTTTATCGTCCCGCTCCTACAATGAGCAGTTCTTC.

V is TRBV2 and J is TRBJ1-1, with no clear D. V gave up 6 bases and J gave up 10 bases, with 12 bases separating them. The CDR3 is made up of 11 amino acids. CDR1 and CDR2 from the germline V gene are SNHLY and FYNNEI. The CDR3 loop reads CASRTLGGAFF. As DNA, the CDR3 is TGTGCCAGCAGGACCCTCGGTGGAGCTTTCTTT.